One sample yielded the 7 T cell receptor beta chains listed below, sequenced in a study of blood T cell repertoires in COVID-19. TCRdb's table, derived via immunoSEQ multiplex PCR, lists solely in-frame clones and lacks some. This sample has around 65,000 clones, with approximately 83% found just once. Specimen: peripheral blood. The origin of the receptors is a human donor in a cohort sampled during active COVID-19.

This clone was observed a few times. The chain combines TRBV27 with TRBJ1-2; the match to TRBD1 covers 8 bases. This CDR3 region has 14 residues. Germline V gene data show CDR1 as MNHEY and CDR2 as SMNVEV (reference sequence). Germline trimming cut 2 bases from V and 2 bases from J; bases unmatched to any gene: 1. The CDR3 sequence is CASSLRQGNYGYTF. CDR3 nucleotides: TGTGCCAGCAGTTTAAGACAGGGGAACTATGGCTACACCTTC.

The rearrangement joins TRBV5-4 to TRBJ2-2, with 7 bases aligning to TRBD2. Germline assignment: CDR1 SGHNT and CDR2 YYREEE (reference sequence). The junction had 1 base not matched to a gene; V was cut back by 1 base and J by 1 base. CDR3 size: 15 residues. The CDR3 DNA reads as TGTGCCAGCAGCTTGCCTAGCGGGAACACCGGGGAGCTGTTTTTT. Its protein is CASSLPSGNTGELFF.

CDR3 sequence reads: CASSLLGEQFF. CDR3 nucleotides: TGTGCCAGCAGCTTGCTAGGTGAGCAGTTCTTC. This chain uses TRBV5-4 with TRBJ2-1; D is uncertain. Trimming took off 1 base at V and 9 bases at J, with 5 bases between the two ends. The CDR3 length is 11 residues. From germline, CDR1 is SGHNT and CDR2 YYREEE (reference sequence). The variable domain in full, with the rest retrieved from reference TRBV5-4 and TRBJ2-1, is ETGVTQSPTHLIKTRGQQVTLRCSSQSGHNTVSWYQQALGQGPQFIFQYYREEENGRGNFPPRFSGLQFPNYSSELNVNALELDDSALYLCASSLLGEQFFGPGTRLTVL.

The chain uses TRBV6-5 and TRBJ1-2; possibly TRBD1 for D (6 bases). This CDR3 has 12 amino acids. Germline V gene lookup returns CDR1 MNHEY and CDR2 SVGAGI. Trimming took 8 bases from V and 3 from J, leaving 10 bases between them. The CDR3 region has the DNA TGTGCCAGCTCCGGACAGCACTATGGCTACACCTTC. It specifies CASSGQHYGYTF.

This clone was recorded a few times. The chain recombines TRBV6-1 with TRBJ2-5, with D tentatively TRBD1 (6 bases). The CDR3 has 15 amino acids. Germline lookup yields CDR1 MNHNS and CDR2 SASEGT. Trimming removed 3 bases at V and 6 bases at J, with 17 bases between. The CDR3 nucleotides are TGTGCCAGCAGTGACAGGGACATGGGGCGGAAGACCCAGTACTTC. Translated: CASSDRDMGRKTQYF.

The rearrangement links TRBV29-1 to TRBJ1-2; D not certain. The germline CDR1 and CDR2 sequences are SQVTM and ANQGSEA. There are 12 residues in the CDR3. V lost 5 bases, J lost 2 bases, and 9 bases lay in between. The CDR3 protein is CSVLQLNYGYTF. The DNA of the CDR3 is TGCAGCGTTTTACAGCTCAACTATGGCTACACCTTC.

CDR3 loop: CASSTRVSSAAGELFF. The CDR3 DNA sequence: TGTGCCAGCAGCACTAGAGTCTCTAGCGCGGCCGGGGAGCTGTTTTTT. The chain links TRBV11-3 to TRBJ2-2, with a tentative D call TRBD2 (6 bases). Germline assignment: CDR1 SGHNT and CDR2 YENEEA. CDR3 size: 16 residues. V was cut by 5 bases and J by 6 bases, with 19 bases left in between.